Following are 13 T cell receptor beta chains from one sample sequenced in a study of cytomegalovirus exposure and HLA in healthy donors. The study ran its PCR with 60 Vbeta and 13 Jbeta primers. Repertoires were generated with immunoSEQ multiplex PCR, while TCRdb's copy carries only in-frame clones and drops some. This table has approximately 200,000 clones, more than 75% appearing once. The sequenced sample consisted of PBMCs. The receptors here all came from a human donor in good health.

The CDR3 DNA follows: TGTGCCAGTAGTACAGGACAGGGGGCTTTGGACACCGGGGAGCTGTTTTTT. This translates into CASSTGQGALDTGELFF. The chain is built from TRBV19 and TRBJ2-2; 11 nucleotides line up with TRBD1. The CDR3 has 17 amino acids. V shed 4 bases, J shed 3 bases, and the junction held 7 bases outside the gene matches. Germline V gene data show CDR1 as LNHDA and CDR2 as SQIVND (reference sequence).

This rearrangement joins TRBV12-5 to TRBJ1-3; D gene uncertain. This CDR3 is built from 14 residues. Trimming cost V 7 bases and J 4 bases, with 14 bases left between them. Germline CDR1 is LGHNT and CDR2 is FRNRAP. The CDR3 spells CASAQTQAGNTIYF. CDR3 bases: TGTGCTAGTGCCCAGACCCAGGCAGGAAACACCATATATTTT.

V is TRBV29-1 and J is TRBJ2-1, with a weak D call TRBD1 (6 bases). V was trimmed by 4 bases and J by 4 bases, leaving 8 bases between them. The CDR3 is 12 residues long. Germline-derived CDR1 and CDR2 are SQVTM and ANQGSEA. CDR3 bases: TGCAGCGTTGTAACAGGGTACAATGAGCAGTTCTTC. Its translation: CSVVTGYNEQFF.

The J gene is TRBJ1-1, the V gene TRBV6-5; TRBD1 matches 8 bases. Germline V gives CDR1 MNHEY, CDR2 SVGAGI. Trimming took 5 bases from V and 6 from J; bases not matched to a gene: 11. The CDR3 is made up of 15 amino acids. Here the CDR3 DNA reads TGTGCCAGCAGTCAACGACGGACAGGGCCACCTGAAGCTTTCTTT. Translated: CASSQRRTGPPEAFF.

Only a few counts were recorded for this clone. CDR3 sequence reads: CASSVSRGSGNTIYF. In DNA form, the CDR3 reads TGTGCCAGCAGCGTGTCAAGAGGGAGTGGAAACACCATATATTTT. V is TRBV9 and J is TRBJ1-3; D remains ambiguous. V was clipped by 2 bases and J by 3 bases, with 12 bases between them. Germline V lookup: CDR1 SGDLS, CDR2 YYNGEE. CDR3 length: 15 residues.

This sequence joins TRBV5-1 and TRBJ2-5; 8 bases are shared with TRBD1. J gave up 2 bases and V 0 bases, and 6 bases lay outside the gene matches. The CDR3 length is 16 residues. Germline V CDR1 and CDR2: SGHRS, YFSETQ. CDR3 in DNA: TGCGCCAGCAGCTTGGACACAGGGGGTCAGCAAGAGACCCAGTACTTC. Translated, it gives CASSLDTGGQQETQYF. Using reference TRBV5-1 and TRBJ2-5 for the parts outside the CDR3, the full variable domain is KAGVTQTPRYLIKTRGQQVTLSCSPISGHRSVSWYQQTPGQGLQFLFEYFSETQRNKGNFPGRFSGRQFSNSRSEMNVSTLELGDSALYLCASSLDTGGQQETQYFGPGTRLLVL.

The chain has TRBV27 and TRBJ2-1; 7 bases map to TRBD1. Unmatched junction bases numbered 7, after V lost 8 bases and J lost 0 bases. The CDR3 extends over 15 amino acids. The germline gives CDR1 MNHEY, CDR2 SMNVEV (reference sequence). CDR3 in amino acids: CASSRGGSSYNEQFF. In DNA, the CDR3 is TGTGCCAGCTCTAGAGGGGGCAGCTCCTACAATGAGCAGTTCTTC.

The chain employs TRBV19 and TRBJ1-5; D is perhaps TRBD1 (5 bases). The germline CDR1 and CDR2 sequences are LNHDA and SQIVND (reference sequence). This CDR3 region has 15 residues. The V end lost 1 base, the J end lost 5 bases, and 12 bases lay between the germline ends. The DNA for the CDR3 is TGTGCCAGTAGTATAGTCGGCAGGGATGATCAGCCCCAGCATTTT. Its translation: CASSIVGRDDQPQHF.

V gene TRBV27 combines with J gene TRBJ1-2; D is uncertain. The V gene lost 4 bases and the J gene lost 8 bases, with 14 bases spanning the gap. The length of the CDR3 is 13 residues. Germline CDR1 MNHEY, CDR2 SMNVEV (reference sequence). In nucleotides, the CDR3 is TGTGCCAGCAGTTCGGCAGAGGGTCGGGGCTACACCTTC. This translates into CASSSAEGRGYTF.

The chain joins TRBV7-9 to TRBJ2-7; 13 nucleotides match TRBD2. The CDR3 loop spans 16 amino acids. The germline CDR1 and CDR2 sequences are SEHNR and FQNEAQ (reference sequence). V shed 5 bases and J 0 bases; nucleotides not matched to a gene: 4. The CDR3 region has the DNA TGTGCCAGCAGCGGCGGACTAGCGGGAGCCTCCTACGAGCAGTACTTC. It encodes CASSGGLAGASYEQYF.

The chain couples TRBV4-3 to TRBJ2-3, with D possibly TRBD1 on 6 matching bases. There are 15 residues in the CDR3. Trimming cost V 5 bases and J 3 bases, with 15 bases left between them. CDR1 and CDR2 (germline): LGHNA, YSLEER. CDR3 loop: CASSAYKTGTDTQYF. The CDR3 nucleotides are TGCGCCAGCAGCGCCTACAAGACAGGAACAGATACGCAGTATTTT.

The V and J genes are TRBV28 and TRBJ2-7, with 10 bases matching TRBD2. This CDR3 has 14 amino acids. From germline, CDR1 is MDHEN and CDR2 SYDVKM. J gave up 2 bases and V 2 bases, and 0 bases lay outside the gene matches. CDR3 sequence (DNA): TGTGCCAGCAGTTTACTAGCGGGAGCCTACGAGCAGTACTTC. Its translation is CASSLLAGAYEQYF. Based on the CDR3 plus reference TRBV28 and TRBJ2-7, the full variable domain is DVKVTQSSRYLVKRTGEKVFLECVQDMDHENMFWYRQDPGLGLRLIYFSYDVKMKEKGDIPEGYSVSREKKERFSLILESASTNQTSMYLCASSLLAGAYEQYFGPGTRLTVT.

The chain carries TRBV28 and TRBJ2-1; 11 nucleotides align to TRBD2. The length of the CDR3 is 21 residues. Germline lookup yields CDR1 MDHEN and CDR2 SYDVKM. V shed 1 base and J 1 base; nucleotides not matched to a gene: 15. The CDR3 protein is CASSLSDRELAGGRSYNEQFF. The CDR3 DNA sequence: TGTGCCAGCAGTTTATCGGACAGGGAGCTAGCGGGGGGCCGTTCCTACAATGAGCAGTTCTTC.